These 4 T cell receptor beta chains were all obtained from the same sample, sequenced in a study of quantifying T cell responses using KT2 cells. On the study more broadly: cDNA was made from DNase-treated RNA using alpha and beta constant primers.

Each cDNA got a UMI-containing oligo ligated at its 3' end. The first PCR ran 3 to 5 cycles with an equimolar RC1.1 and RC1.2 beta primer mix. TCRdb re-called the UMI-ligation and nested PCR reads through MiXCR, storing one row per CDR3 protein. The table includes approximately 57,000 distinct CDR3 sequences, approximately 13% detected once. Sequencing input: PBMCs spiked with cells of the T cell clone KT2. The receptors here all came from a human donor.

The chain uses TRBV7-2 and TRBJ2-3; perhaps TRBD2 as D (6 bases). V dropped 7 bases and J dropped 0 bases, with 14 bases sitting between them. The CDR3 has 15 amino acids. CDR1 and CDR2 (germline): SGHTA, FQGNSA. CDR3 nucleotide sequence: TGTGCCAGCAAAAGGAGGGCCGGGAGCACAGATACGCAGTATTTT. Its translation is CASKRRAGSTDTQYF.

This chain links TRBV2 with TRBJ1-4; 10 nucleotides match TRBD1. Looked up from germline, CDR1 is SNHLY and CDR2 is FYNNEI. J gave up 6 bases and V 5 bases, and 12 bases lay outside the gene matches. The CDR3 consists of 17 residues. The CDR3 DNA sequence: TGTGCCAGCAGTTCCTCCGGGACAGGGGATTTAGATGAAAAACTGTTTTTT. This translates into CASSSSGTGDLDEKLFF.

The chain is built from TRBV3-1 and TRBJ2-7, with 7 bases matching TRBD1. Looked up from germline, CDR1 is LGHDT and CDR2 is YNNKEL (reference sequence). The CDR3 is 12 residues long. The V segment lost 4 bases and the J segment 5 bases; nucleotides outside the gene matches: 2. The CDR3 here is CASSPTGNEQYF. Written as DNA, the CDR3 is TGTGCCAGCAGCCCGACAGGGAACGAGCAGTACTTC.

In its sample, this clonotype was seen many times. The V gene is TRBV28, the J gene TRBJ1-1; weak D call: TRBD1 (6 bases). The CDR3 extends over 15 amino acids. The V end lost 2 bases, the J end lost 3 bases, and 13 bases lay between the germline ends. Germline values: CDR1 MDHEN, CDR2 SYDVKM. CDR3 residues: CASSLAGARHTEAFF. CDR3 sequence (DNA): TGTGCCAGCAGTTTAGCGGGGGCCCGTCACACTGAAGCTTTCTTT.